This TCR beta chain was captured in a study of shared clonotypes between healthy human individuals. Deep-level settings were used for running the assay. Method: immunoSEQ multiplex PCR; TCRdb's copy keeps in-frame clones and lacks some. The sample gives 1,500,000 or so clones, roughly 96% of which show up once; about 1% is in the top ten. The CDR3 covers 13 residues. The germline V gene encodes CDR1 SGHNT and CDR2 YENEEA. V dropped 2 bases and J dropped 6 bases, with 7 bases sitting between them. The clonotype was recovered from a man aged 25 to 45 in good health. Input material: naive CD4+ T cells sorted from blood. Subset described: CD45RA+ positively selected. The rearrangement links TRBV11-3 to TRBJ2-2; D uncertain. The DNA for the CDR3 is TGTGCCAGCAGCTTAAGAATGGCCGGGGAGCTGTTTTTT. This codes for CASSLRMAGELFF.